This TCR beta chain was documented in a study of cytomegalovirus exposure and HLA in healthy donors. PCR primers comprised 60 Vbeta and 13 Jbeta primers. Some clones are missing from TCRdb's copy, which holds only in-frame ones; the method was immunoSEQ multiplex PCR. Of under 200,000 clones in the sample, just over 75% were seen once. Donors showed nominal health when sampled, although they likely had unrecorded immune exposures. V gave up 1 base and J gave up 3 bases; unmatched junction bases: 2. The CDR3 length is 15 residues. Germline loops: CDR1 SGHRS, CDR2 YFSETQ. Study conclusions and caveats: The analysis excluded some indistinguishable V segments, including TRBV6-2 and TRBV6-3. The study recorded about 150 TCR beta chains that were cytomegalovirus-associated.

Comments on this clone: Its antigen is undetermined.

The chain couples TRBV5-1 to TRBJ2-2, with 8 bases aligning to TRBD2. The clonotype originates from a young man in good health and CMV-seronegative. Sequencing was done on a sample of PBMCs. CDR3 DNA sequence: TGCGCCAGCAGCTTGTATAGCGGGGACACCGGGGAGCTGTTTTTT. Amino acids: CASSLYSGDTGELFF.